The present TCR beta chain was sequenced within a study of blood T cells in healthy people across ages (dated by TCRdb to the mid-2010s). A note on the overall study: In model experiments, roughly one uniquely barcoded TCR beta cDNA molecule per two T cells was captured by template switching. To track age-related changes in TCR beta repertoire diversity, the study relied on deep sequencing normalized with unique cDNA molecular identifiers. Donors were grouped into four age groups: young (average approximately 15 years), middle-aged (approximately 41), aged (over 55) and long-lived (82). To avoid experimental bias, donors of different ages were randomly spread across the sequencing lanes. For two donors (one aged 18 to 30 and one aged 80 or older), the study analyzed two additional independent replicas of 1 million unique cDNA reads from the same blood draw. Beyond this particular receptor, the publication reports: Compared with the aged group, the long-lived group had more naive CD4+ T cells, fewer expanded clones and increased TCR diversity, suggesting age selection. Estimates of total diversity based on one million sequenced T cells were considered lower bounds and underestimates. A strong correlation was found between observed TCR beta diversity and the percentage of naive T cells measured by flow cytometry. Because donor CMV infection status was unknown, age-related changes in expanded clonotypes were potentially confounded. Because profiling used bulk unsorted PBMCs, naive and antigen-experienced compartments could not be compared conclusively. Observed TCR beta diversity per million T cells fell roughly linearly with age, and a significant reduction was already apparent by age roughly 40.

The method behind the library was 5' RACE. For sequencing, an Illumina HiSeq 2500 was employed. The second PCR ran for roughly 7 to 11 cycles and used a J-beta primer mix along with a sample-barcoded 5' primer. A template-switch 5' adaptor carrying 12 random nucleotides introduced a unique molecular identifier onto each TCR beta cDNA molecule. Each sample yielded at least 2.5 million CDR3-containing paired-end reads. The Mint cDNA synthesis kit, primed by a TRBC-specific oligonucleotide, was used to synthesize first-strand cDNA from all RNA. Following uracil-DNA glycosylase treatment, a first 18-cycle PCR with universal primers M1SS and BC2_uni_R was performed on all cDNA. The paper's processing steps were these. For normalization, 1 million high-quality reads, each with a distinct molecular identifier, were randomly selected from each sample. Reads with shared molecular identifiers were discarded instead of being binned into consensus sequences. MiTCR, set to a Q25 quality threshold and the strictest error-elimination algorithm, was used for CDR3 identification, clonotype clustering and error correction. A nonparametric unseen species model using Euler transformation provided a lower-bound estimate of total TCR beta diversity. TCRdb took the public reads, trimmed them with fastp at Q25, ran MiXCR for clone calling and kept in-frame beta chains. Merged by CDR3 protein, the rows form single entries marked with the most common genes and DNA. TCRdb, not the original authors, processed these V and J calls. Counted in this sample were 1.4 million to 1.5 million distinct CDR3 sequences; about 40% of them appeared once. Clones ranked in the top ten supply 7.9% of the sample.

At the junction V is shortened by 0 bases and J by 0 bases, with 9 bases in between. The CDR3 goes from the cysteine to the phenylalanine over 15 residues. Solely the CDR3 DNA is kept, with 45 bases framed from the first base. As encoded in the germline V gene (reference sequence), CDR1 is SGHKS while CDR2 is YYEKEE. The donors were some 39 Caucasian individuals from Russia, aged 6 to 90 years, who were systemically healthy. Each donor gave about 11 milliliters of peripheral blood, drawn into EDTA-treated Vacutainer tubes. Ficoll-Paque density-gradient centrifugation was used to isolate PBMCs, with at least 6.5 million per sample. Total RNA was extracted from PBMCs with Trizol reagent, with at least 6 micrograms obtained per sample. Naive CD45RAhigh/CD27high T cell percentages were measured by flow cytometry on a PBMC aliquot from every donor. Concerning this clonotype itself: Its binding antigen is unknown. The input lacks base qualities; no much larger clone sits a single base away.

This TCR derives from a woman aged 18-35 years in good health. Sequencing was performed on blood. Here the chain combines TRBV5-5 and TRBJ1-2, with no D gene named confidently. The CDR3 corresponds to CASSLGPEANYGYTF. The nucleotide sequence reads as follows: TGTGCCAGCAGCTTGGGGCCAGAAGCTAACTATGGCTACACCTTC.